This T cell receptor beta chain came from a study of blood T cell repertoires in COVID-19. Study as a whole: Both acute and convalescent COVID-19 samples were obtained from the United States, Italy and Spain. PBMCs, B-cell-depleted T cells, or T cells provided the cDNA or gDNA that made up the material.

This table comes from immunoSEQ multiplex PCR, and its TCRdb copy is limited to in-frame clones, with some not included. The sample shows fewer than 120,000 clones, 88% of them seen only once. The V gene lost 5 bases and the J gene lost 2 bases, with 13 bases spanning the gap. The CDR3 has 14 residues. Germline values: CDR1 PRHDT, CDR2 FYEKMQ (reference sequence). The V gene is TRBV13, the J gene TRBJ2-7; tentatively, D is TRBD1 (6 bases). Sequencing used peripheral blood. The TCR was taken from a woman between 50 and 59 years old with acute or convalescent COVID-19. CDR3 sequence reads: CASSPRAGAYEQYF. DNA of the CDR3: TGTGCCAGCAGCCCTAGAGCAGGGGCCTACGAGCAGTACTTC. The full variable domain, completed using reference TRBV13 and TRBJ2-7, is AAGVIQSPRHLIKEKRETATLKCYPIPRHDTVYWYQQGPGQDPQFLISFYEKMQSDKGSIPDRFSAQQFSDYHSELNMSSLELGDSALYFCASSPRAGAYEQYFGPGTRLTVT.